Reported below is one T cell receptor (beta chain). Original processing notes: Estimation of nucleated cell counts was performed using reference gene primer amplification. Clones were read by immunoSEQ multiplex PCR, and TCRdb kept only the in-frame ones, dropping some. D and trimming were read from the DNA, whereas the V and J calls and clone size are those reported in that table. The data show over 65,000 clones, with 75% to 90% seen just once and around 12% held by the top ten. These data come from a study of blood T cell repertoires in COVID-19. Whole-study context: Nucleic acid was either cDNA or gDNA, and it came from T cells, B-cell-depleted T cells, or PBMCs.

From germline, CDR1 is SGHDT and CDR2 YYEEEE. The germline V and J ends were trimmed by 4 bases and 5 bases, with 12 bases remaining between them. The CDR3 extends over 13 amino acids. The source material was peripheral blood. The chain is built from TRBV5-6 and TRBJ2-5; TRBD2 might be the D (6 bases). This receptor was identified in a woman between 40 and 55 years old with active or convalescent COVID-19. This CDR3 reads CASSPTSDETQYF. In nucleotides, the CDR3 is TGTGCCAGCAGCCCGACTAGTGATGAGACCCAGTACTTC.